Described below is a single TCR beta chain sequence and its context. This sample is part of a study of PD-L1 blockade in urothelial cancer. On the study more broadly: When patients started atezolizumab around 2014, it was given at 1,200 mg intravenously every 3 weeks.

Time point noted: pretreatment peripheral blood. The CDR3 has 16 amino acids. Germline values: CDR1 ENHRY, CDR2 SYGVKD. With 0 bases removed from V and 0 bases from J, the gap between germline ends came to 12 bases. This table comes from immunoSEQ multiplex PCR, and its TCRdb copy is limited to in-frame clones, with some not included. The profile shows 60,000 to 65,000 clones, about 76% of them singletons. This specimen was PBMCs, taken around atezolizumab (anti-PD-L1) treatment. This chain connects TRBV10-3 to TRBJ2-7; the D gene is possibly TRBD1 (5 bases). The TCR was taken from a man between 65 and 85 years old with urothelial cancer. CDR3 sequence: CAISESGDPSSYEQYF. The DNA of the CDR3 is TGTGCCATCAGTGAGTCAGGGGATCCCAGCTCCTACGAGCAGTACTTC.